This TCR beta chain emerged from a study of early T cells in non-severe SARS-CoV-2 infection. Study context: Sequenced material consisted of bulk RNA (from unsorted whole blood), and chains were unpaired.

Individual cDNA molecules were tagged with unique molecular identifiers, the study reported. In TCRdb, the 5' RACE reads were re-called with MiXCR into one record per CDR3 protein. The data hold about 46,000 distinct CDR3 sequences, with over 5% observed a single time. This clonotype is a singleton in its sample. Antigen: not known. A much larger clone lies a single base off, so this may be a read error. Study-level results: A preference for anti-spike CD8 responses marked VDJdb matching, which missed private and CD4 specificities.

The CDR3 is 14 amino acids. The junction had 2 bases not matched to a gene; V was cut back by 2 bases and J by 3 bases. This receptor was identified in an adult who was a healthcare worker with PCR-confirmed SARS-CoV-2 infection or an uninfected control (not recorded which). V and J are TRBV12-3 or TRBV12-4 and TRBJ1-1, with TRBD1 matching over 8 bases. The sample consisted of whole blood, taken at baseline. This CDR3 reads CASSLTTGDTEAFF. The CDR3 nucleotides read TGTGCCAGCAGTTTAACGACAGGGGACACTGAAGCTTTCTTT.